The sample holds a few counts of the clone carrying this T cell receptor beta chain. Its antigen is currently unknown. The data belong to a study of shared clonotypes between healthy human individuals. Study results and limitations: Clonotype sharing among donors was thought likely to change with sequencing depth.

TCRdb's copy holds only in-frame clones and misses some; the assay was immunoSEQ multiplex PCR. The sample consists of hundreds of thousands of clones, roughly 70% of them appearing once. With 0 bases removed from V and 5 bases from J, the gap between germline ends came to 9 bases. The CDR3 contains 14 residues. Germline loops: CDR1 SGHRS, CDR2 YFSETQ. This sequence was found in a woman in her 30s in good health. This rearrangement joins TRBV5-1 to TRBJ1-5, with a possible D match to TRBD1 (6 bases). Specimen: memory CD4+ T cells sorted from blood. Subset reported: CD45RA-negative fraction. Here the CDR3 DNA reads TGCGCCAGCAGCTTGGCAGCAGGGGATCAGCCCCAGCATTTT. It specifies CASSLAAGDQPQHF. Full variable domain (missing parts from reference TRBV5-1 and TRBJ1-5): KAGVTQTPRYLIKTRGQQVTLSCSPISGHRSVSWYQQTPGQGLQFLFEYFSETQRNKGNFPGRFSGRQFSNSRSEMNVSTLELGDSALYLCASSLAAGDQPQHFGDGTRLSIL.